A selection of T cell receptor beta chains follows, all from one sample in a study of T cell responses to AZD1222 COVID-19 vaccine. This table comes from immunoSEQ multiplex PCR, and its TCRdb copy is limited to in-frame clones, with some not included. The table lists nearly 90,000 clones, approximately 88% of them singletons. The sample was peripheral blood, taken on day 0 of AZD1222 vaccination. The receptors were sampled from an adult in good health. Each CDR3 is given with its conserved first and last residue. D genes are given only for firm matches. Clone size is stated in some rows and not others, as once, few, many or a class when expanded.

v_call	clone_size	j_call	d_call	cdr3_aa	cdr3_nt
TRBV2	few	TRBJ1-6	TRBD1	CASRVGQENSPLHF	TGTGCCAGCAGAGTTGGACAGGAAAATTCACCCCTCCACTTT
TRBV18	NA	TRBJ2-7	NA	CASSEYRDSGQYF	TGTGCCAGCTCAGAATACCGGGACTCCGGGCAGTACTTC
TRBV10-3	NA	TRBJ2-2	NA	CAIRWSPNTGELFF	TGTGCCATCAGATGGAGCCCAAACACCGGGGAGCTGTTTTTT
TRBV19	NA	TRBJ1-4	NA	CASTPWGSTTNEKLFF	TGTGCCAGTACCCCCTGGGGAAGCACAACTAATGAAAAACTGTTTTTT
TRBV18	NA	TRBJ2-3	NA	CASSPWPMGGYTDTQYF	TGTGCCAGCTCACCTTGGCCCATGGGGGGTTACACAGATACGCAGTATTTT
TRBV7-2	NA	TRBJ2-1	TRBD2	CASSRGLVGNEQFF	TGTGCCAGCAGCCGGGGACTAGTCGGCAATGAGCAGTTCTTC
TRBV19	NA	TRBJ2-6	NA	CASSIKEVYSGANVLTF	TGTGCCAGTAGTATTAAGGAGGTCTACTCTGGGGCCAACGTCCTGACTTTC
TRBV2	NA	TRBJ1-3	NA	CASSILLSGNTIYF	TGTGCCAGTTCAATTCTCCTCTCTGGAAACACCATATATTTT
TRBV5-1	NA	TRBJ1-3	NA	CASSLLDSGNTIYF	TGCGCCAGCAGCTTGCTAGACTCTGGAAACACCATATATTTT
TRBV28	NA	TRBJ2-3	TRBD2	CASSSLGGSDYTQYF	TGTGCCAGCAGTTCCCTAGGCGGGAGTGATTATACGCAGTATTTT
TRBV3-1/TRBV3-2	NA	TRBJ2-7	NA	CASSQDHQREQYF	TGTGCCAGCAGCCAAGATCACCAGCGCGAGCAGTACTTC
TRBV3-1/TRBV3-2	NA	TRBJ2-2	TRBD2	CASSLSLGLAGDTGELFF	TGTGCCAGCAGCCTAAGCCTAGGACTAGCGGGGGACACCGGGGAGCTGTTTTTT
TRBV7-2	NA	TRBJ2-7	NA	CASGNKRYEQYF	TGTGCCAGCGGCAACAAGAGGTACGAGCAGTACTTC
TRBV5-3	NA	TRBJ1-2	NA	CARSFYKRGSYTF	TGTGCCAGAAGCTTCTACAAGCGCGGTAGCTACACCTTC
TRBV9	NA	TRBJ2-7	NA	CASSVVEGPSYEQYF	TGTGCCAGCAGCGTAGTAGAGGGGCCCTCCTACGAGCAGTACTTC
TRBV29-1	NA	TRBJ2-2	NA	CSVGLPSTGELFF	TGCAGCGTTGGCCTCCCCAGCACCGGGGAGCTGTTTTTT
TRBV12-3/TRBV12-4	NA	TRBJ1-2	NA	CASREGQNYGYTF	TGTGCCAGCAGGGAGGGACAAAACTATGGCTACACCTTC
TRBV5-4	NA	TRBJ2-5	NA	CASSLRGEGETQYF	TGTGCCAGCAGCCTCAGGGGGGAGGGAGAGACCCAGTACTTC
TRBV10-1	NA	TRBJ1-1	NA	CASSESAPGVAFF	TGCGCCAGCAGTGAATCGGCCCCGGGTGTAGCTTTCTTT
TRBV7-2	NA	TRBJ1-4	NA	CASSLGPLHQGEKLFF	TGTGCCAGCAGCTTAGGGCCTCTCCATCAAGGTGAAAAACTGTTTTTT
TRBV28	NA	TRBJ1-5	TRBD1	CASSSPDRNGQPQHF	TGTGCCAGCAGTTCCCCGGACAGGAACGGTCAGCCCCAGCATTTT
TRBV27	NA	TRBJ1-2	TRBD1	CASSPGQASYGYTF	TGTGCCAGCAGTCCAGGACAGGCCAGCTATGGCTACACCTTC